This T cell receptor (beta chain) was identified during a study of T cell clonality in common variable immunodeficiency. Study-level points and caveats: Common variable immunodeficiency TCR beta sequences reportedly had fewer deletions and N-nucleotide insertions.

Blood came from CVID subjects not ill and not taking immunomodulatory or immunosuppressive medication. Trimming removed 8 bases at V and 1 base at J, with 14 bases between. Germline lookup yields CDR1 LNHDA and CDR2 SQIVND (reference sequence). The CDR3 is 14 amino acids. This clone was observed a handful of times. Antigen specificity is unknown. The DNA ends 3 residues before the CDR3 does, and the rest of the CDR3 is filled in from the germline J gene. CVID and control samples used equivalent genomic DNA input. This table comes from immunoSEQ multiplex PCR, and its TCRdb copy is limited to in-frame clones, with some not included. The specimen has about 20,000 clones, none found just once.

The receptor's source is a human donor with common variable immunodeficiency. This rearrangement joins TRBV19 to TRBJ1-2; D gene uncertain. Sequencing was performed on peripheral blood mononuclear cells. The CDR3 loop reads CASHNSNSNYGYTF. The CDR3 DNA, read in part, is TGTGCCAGTCACAACAGCAACAGTAACTATGGC. Full variable domain (remainder filled in from reference TRBV19 and TRBJ1-2): DGGITQSPKYLFRKEGQNVTLSCEQNLNHDAMYWYRQDPGQGLRLIYYSQIVNDFQKGDIAEGYSVSREKKESFPLTVTSAQKNPTAFYLCASHNSNSNYGYTFGSGTRLTVV.